One sample yielded the 28 T cell receptor beta chains listed below, sequenced in a study of identical twins. One entry per CDR3 protein, called by TCRdb with MiXCR from the 5' RACE reads. This table holds under 800,000 distinct CDR3 sequences, roughly 20% found once. The same data also contributed to another study, on T cells expressing NK-cell markers.

Sequencing input: PBMCs. The receptors here all came from a woman aged 18-29 years in good health.

This clonotype was observed many times. The CDR3 region has the DNA TGCAGCGTTGGAATTCGGGGGGAGAGCGAGCAGTACTTC. Its protein is CSVGIRGESEQYF. This chain links TRBV29-1 with TRBJ2-7, with 7 nucleotides matching TRBD2. The CDR3 is 13 residues long. CDR1 and CDR2 (germline): SQVTM, ANQGSEA. V lost 4 bases to trimming and J lost 6 bases; unmatched junction nucleotides: 9.

The chain is built from TRBV11-2 and TRBJ2-1; TRBD2 matches at 9 bases. This CDR3 comprises 18 residues. The V gene end was trimmed by 5 bases and the J gene end by 4 bases; junction bases not matched to a gene: 15. The germline V gene encodes CDR1 SGHAT and CDR2 FQNNGV. The CDR3 sequence is CASSLPSGASGTYNEQFF. DNA of the CDR3: TGTGCCAGCAGCCTCCCGTCGGGGGCTAGCGGGACGTACAATGAGCAGTTCTTC.

The rearrangement links TRBV7-2 to TRBJ2-7; 8 positions agree with TRBD1. The V segment lost 1 base and the J segment 0 bases; nucleotides outside the gene matches: 5. The CDR3 is 16 amino acids. CDR1 SGHTA and CDR2 FQGNSA come from the germline V gene. The CDR3 sequence is CASSLVSTGVSYEQYF. CDR3 coding DNA: TGTGCCAGCAGCTTAGTGTCGACAGGGGTCTCCTACGAGCAGTACTTC.

This clonotype came up a few times. The chain is built from TRBV12-3 or TRBV12-4 and TRBJ2-1; no firm D call. CDR3 length: 16 amino acids. The V end was cut by 8 bases, the J end by 0 bases, with 17 bases between. As DNA, the CDR3 is TGTGCCAGCGGATCCGATGTATTCGGCTCCTACAATGAGCAGTTCTTC. Amino acid sequence: CASGSDVFGSYNEQFF.

This clonotype was seen a handful of times. The chain joins TRBV27 to TRBJ2-4; a weak D match, TRBD1 (5 bases). V gave up 6 bases and J gave up 6 bases, with 18 bases separating them. Germline V gene data show CDR1 as MNHEY and CDR2 as SMNVEV (reference sequence). The CDR3 sequence is 15 residues long. The CDR3 region has the DNA TGTGCCAGCAGACCAGGGTCCATCTCGGGAAACATTCAGTACTTC. This sequence encodes CASRPGSISGNIQYF.

This clonotype was counted only a few times. V gene TRBV20-1 combines with J gene TRBJ2-4; 7 bases align to TRBD2. With V trimmed by 6 bases and J by 0 bases, 23 bases remained unmatched. The germline V gene has CDR1 DFQATT and CDR2 SNEGSKA (reference sequence). The CDR3 runs 20 residues. CDR3 sequence reads: CSARLPSWGGRRLAKNIQYF. The CDR3 nucleotides read TGCAGTGCCAGGCTTCCATCTTGGGGGGGTAGACGCCTAGCCAAAAACATTCAGTACTTC.

This clonotype has a count of ten or more. J is TRBJ2-3 and V is TRBV7-6; possibly TRBD2 for D (6 bases). This CDR3 has 15 residues. Trimming left V 5 bases short and J 5 bases short, with 17 bases between. CDR1 is SGHVS, CDR2 FNYEAQ, per germline. For the CDR3, the DNA is TGTGCCAGCAGCCGAGATGGAGACGGGGGAGATACGCAGTATTTT. This gives the protein CASSRDGDGGDTQYF.

V is TRBV20-1 and J is TRBJ1-5; D not certain. This CDR3 spans 13 amino acids. Germline V gives CDR1 DFQATT, CDR2 SNEGSKA (reference sequence). V was clipped by 3 bases and J by 6 bases, with 12 bases between them. Here the CDR3 DNA reads TGCAGTGCTAGCTCTTTCTCTTTTCAGCCCCAGCATTTT. Encoded protein: CSASSFSFQPQHF.

This clonotype has ten or more counts. The chain couples TRBV6-5 to TRBJ2-5, with D possibly TRBD2 on 6 matching bases. This CDR3 comprises 11 residues. Trimming removed 5 bases from V and 8 bases from J, with 9 bases in between. Germline loops: CDR1 MNHEY, CDR2 SVGAGI. This CDR3 reads CASSPGGTQYF. CDR3 DNA: TGTGCCAGCAGTCCCGGGGGTACCCAGTACTTC.

This clonotype came up a few times. The CDR3 DNA reads as TGTGCCAGCAGTTACTCGGAATCAACAGCAGATACGCAGTATTTT. Protein product: CASSYSESTADTQYF. This rearrangement joins TRBV6-5 to TRBJ2-3; no reliable D call. Trimming cost V 0 bases and J 4 bases, with 11 bases left between them. This CDR3 contains 15 residues. Germline V gene sequence: CDR1 MNHEY, CDR2 SVGAGI.

The chain links TRBV9 to TRBJ2-1; D might be TRBD1 (8 bases). Trimming cost V 3 bases and J 12 bases, with 10 bases left between them. Germline CDR1 and CDR2: SGDLS and YYNGEE. CDR3 length: 11 residues. The CDR3 reads CASSDRGGQFF. CDR3 coding DNA: TGTGCCAGCAGCGACAGGGGGGGGCAGTTCTTC.

This chain connects TRBV4-1 to TRBJ1-5; the match to TRBD1 covers 7 bases. V shed 6 bases, J shed 1 base, and the junction held 6 bases outside the gene matches. The V gene's germline CDR1 is MGHRA and CDR2 YSYEKL. This CDR3 contains 15 residues. The CDR3 DNA sequence: TGCGCCAGCAGTTACAGGGGTAGGAGCAATCAGCCCCAGCATTTT. This codes for CASSYRGRSNQPQHF.

Only a few counts were recorded for this clonotype. The chain combines TRBV6-1 with TRBJ2-7; the match to TRBD1 covers 9 bases. J was trimmed by 6 bases and V by 5 bases; bases with no gene match: 8. The CDR3 is 14 amino acids. Per the germline V gene, CDR1 is MNHNS and CDR2 is SASEGT. The DNA of the CDR3 is TGTGCCAGCAGTACCACACAGGGGGCGAGCGAGCAGTACTTC. As protein: CASSTTQGASEQYF.

This clonotype was seen a handful of times. J is TRBJ2-1 and V is TRBV20-1; TRBD2 matches 13 bases. Germline CDR1 DFQATT, CDR2 SNEGSKA (reference sequence). Trimming cost V 6 bases and J 6 bases; bases outside gene matches: 8. CDR3 length equals 15 residues. The CDR3 loop reads CSAYPLAGGLNEQFF. In DNA form, the CDR3 reads TGCAGTGCCTACCCACTAGCGGGAGGGCTCAATGAGCAGTTCTTC.

The chain employs TRBV6-1 and TRBJ2-5; the D gene is possibly TRBD2 (5 bases). Germline CDR1 is MNHNS and CDR2 is SASEGT. Between the trimmed V and J ends, which lost 6 bases and 7 bases, there was a span of 24 bases. The CDR3 is made up of 16 amino acids. The CDR3 bases are TGTGCCAGCAGGGGAAGAGCGGCAACCAGTAGTGGGACCCAGTACTTC. This sequence encodes CASRGRAATSSGTQYF.

This clonotype was detected only a few times. The V call is TRBV27, the J call TRBJ2-3, with D possibly called TRBD1 or TRBD2 (5 bases each). Trimming removed 3 bases at V and 0 bases at J, with 13 bases between. This CDR3 has 16 amino acids. Germline-derived CDR1 and CDR2 are MNHEY and SMNVEV (reference sequence). CDR3 sequence reads: CASSLGRGLSTDTQYF. Here the CDR3 DNA reads TGTGCCAGCAGTTTGGGACGCGGGCTTAGCACAGATACGCAGTATTTT.

The sample holds a few counts of this clonotype. V and J are TRBV27 and TRBJ2-3; TRBD1 is a possible D gene (5 bases). Per the germline V gene, CDR1 is MNHEY and CDR2 is SMNVEV (reference sequence). The CDR3 spans 18 residues. V was shortened by 5 bases and J by 3 bases, with 24 bases between the two germline ends. The CDR3 is CASSPRPPGLGVTDTQYF. The CDR3 DNA reads TGTGCCAGCAGTCCTCGTCCCCCAGGGCTTGGTGTGACAGATACGCAGTATTTT.

This sequence joins TRBV29-1 and TRBJ2-5; TRBD2 matches 8 bases. Unmatched junction bases numbered 4, after V lost 7 bases and J lost 3 bases. Germline loops: CDR1 SQVTM, CDR2 ANQGSEA. CDR3 size: 12 residues. CDR3 region: CSGGAGEETQYF. CDR3 coding DNA: TGCAGCGGGGGAGCGGGAGAAGAGACCCAGTACTTC.

The genes are TRBV6-5 and TRBJ1-2; a possible D gene is TRBD1 (6 bases). There are 16 residues in the CDR3. CDR1 and CDR2 from the germline V gene are MNHEY and SVGAGI. Between the trimmed V and J ends, which lost 1 base and 7 bases, there was a span of 19 bases. In DNA form, the CDR3 reads TGTGCCAGCAGTTACTGGGCCAGCGGGGGGGCTTCTGGCTACACCTTC. This gives the protein CASSYWASGGASGYTF.

This clonotype was recorded at least ten times. The chain carries TRBV6-2 or TRBV6-3 and TRBJ2-7; the D gene is possibly TRBD2 (6 bases). The V end was cut by 4 bases, the J end by 3 bases, with 16 bases between. Germline values: CDR1 MNHEY, CDR2 SVGEGT. CDR3 length: 15 residues. The CDR3 region has the DNA TGTGCCAGCAGTTTCAGCGGGCCGGGAAACTACGAGCAGTACTTC. It encodes CASSFSGPGNYEQYF.

CDR3 DNA: TGTGCCAGCTCCCGGCGACTAGCGGGGAACACCGGGGAGCTGTTTTTT. Protein product: CASSRRLAGNTGELFF. V and J are TRBV12-3 or TRBV12-4 and TRBJ2-2; 10 bases match TRBD2. Trimming at V came to 8 bases and at J to 1 base, leaving 7 bases not matched to a gene. CDR3 length equals 16 residues.

This clonotype was seen many times. The chain couples TRBV12-3 or TRBV12-4 to TRBJ1-5; 9 bases map to TRBD1. The CDR3 extends over 14 amino acids. With V trimmed by 6 bases and J by 5 bases, 5 bases remained unmatched. CDR3 in DNA: TGTGCCAGCAGCGGGACAGGGAGTTATCAGCCCCAGCATTTT. It codes for CASSGTGSYQPQHF.

J is TRBJ1-6 and V is TRBV18, with a possible D match to TRBD1 (6 bases). The CDR3 has 16 residues. With 3 bases removed from V and 6 bases from J, the gap between germline ends came to 15 bases. CDR1 and CDR2 (germline): KGHSH, LQKENI. The CDR3 DNA reads as TGTGCCAGCTCACCCTACGACGGACAGTTTAATTCACCCCTCCACTTT. It translates to CASSPYDGQFNSPLHF.

This clonotype was observed many times. The chain joins TRBV5-1 to TRBJ2-7; D remains unclear. V was shortened by 0 bases and J by 5 bases, with 18 bases between the two germline ends. The CDR3 contains 16 residues. Per germline, CDR1 SGHRS and CDR2 YFSETQ. Here the CDR3 DNA reads TGCGCCAGCAGCTTGGTTCCAGCCCCGGGTGGCAACGAGCAGTACTTC. Translating gives CASSLVPAPGGNEQYF.

This clonotype was counted only a few times. The chain combines TRBV7-2 with TRBJ1-4; the match to TRBD1 covers 7 bases. V lost 5 bases, J lost 5 bases, and 8 bases stayed unmatched. The CDR3 length is 15 residues. Per germline, CDR1 SGHTA and CDR2 FQGNSA. CDR3 nucleotide sequence: TGTGCCAGCAGCCGAGCCCCAGGGGGAAATGAAAAACTGTTTTTT. It yields the protein CASSRAPGGNEKLFF. The entire variable domain, with the rest obtained from reference TRBV7-2 and TRBJ1-4, is as follows: GAGVSQSPSNKVTEKGKDVELRCDPISGHTALYWYRQSLGQGLEFLIYFQGNSAPDKSGLPSDRFSAERTGGSVSTLTIQRTQQEDSAVYLCASSRAPGGNEKLFFGSGTQLSVL.

The chain links TRBV20-1 to TRBJ2-7; a possible D gene is TRBD1 (6 bases). V was pared by 3 bases and J by 6 bases, with 24 bases between. Per germline, CDR1 DFQATT and CDR2 SNEGSKA (reference sequence). The CDR3 spans 16 residues. In nucleotides, the CDR3 is TGCAGTGCTAGGGACCAACTCAAAGGGGGTTTCGGCGAGCAGTACTTC. This encodes CSARDQLKGGFGEQYF.

This rearrangement joins TRBV10-3 to TRBJ1-1; D gene ambiguous. Trimming stripped 3 bases from V and 0 bases from J, with 11 bases between. Germline loops: CDR1 ENHRY, CDR2 SYGVKD. This CDR3 comprises 15 residues. The CDR3, as DNA: TGTGCCATCAGTGAAGGAACGGCTATGAACACTGAAGCTTTCTTT. It codes for CAISEGTAMNTEAFF.

V is TRBV4-3 and J is TRBJ2-2, with 8 bases aligning to TRBD2. Germline lookup yields CDR1 LGHNA and CDR2 YSLEER. CDR3 size: 18 residues. Trimming cost V 0 bases and J 2 bases; bases outside gene matches: 8. The CDR3 DNA follows: TGCGCCAGCAGCCAAGAGCCAGCGGGAGTAGGAAACACCGGGGAGCTGTTTTTT. Protein product: CASSQEPAGVGNTGELFF.